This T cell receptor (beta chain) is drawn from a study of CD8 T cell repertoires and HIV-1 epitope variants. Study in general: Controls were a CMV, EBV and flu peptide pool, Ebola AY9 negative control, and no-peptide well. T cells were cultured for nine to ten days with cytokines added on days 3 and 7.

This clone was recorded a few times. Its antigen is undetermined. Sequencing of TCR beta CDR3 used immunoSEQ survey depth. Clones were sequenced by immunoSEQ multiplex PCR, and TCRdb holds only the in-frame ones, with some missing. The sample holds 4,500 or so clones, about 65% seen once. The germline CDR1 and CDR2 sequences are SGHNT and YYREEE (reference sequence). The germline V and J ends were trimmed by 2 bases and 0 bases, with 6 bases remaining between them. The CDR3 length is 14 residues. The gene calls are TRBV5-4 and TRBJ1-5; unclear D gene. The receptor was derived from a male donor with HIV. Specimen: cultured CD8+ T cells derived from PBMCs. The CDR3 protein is CASSFSGSNQPQHF. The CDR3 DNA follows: TGTGCCAGCAGCTTTTCGGGTAGCAATCAGCCCCAGCATTTT.